This T cell receptor beta chain was obtained from a study of CD8+ T cells in alopecia areata. The CDR3 contains 13 residues. With 9 bases removed from V and 4 bases from J, the gap between germline ends came to 13 bases. Germline CDR1 reads LNHDA; CDR2 reads SQIVND (reference sequence). This clone was observed a few times. Extraction of RNA preceded its reverse transcription into cDNA, which served as the sequencing template. Sequencing was performed with immunoSEQ multiplex PCR; in TCRdb, only in-frame clones are kept and a portion is missing. The sample carries 20,000 to 30,000 clones, roughly 52% recorded once.

V and J are TRBV19 and TRBJ1-5, with D perhaps TRBD1 (6 bases). The sequenced sample consisted of NKG2D-high CD8+ T cells sorted from blood. The clonotype comes from a human donor with alopecia areata. In DNA form, the CDR3 reads TGTGCCAGCCTGGGGGCGAGGAATCAGCCCCAGCATTTT. Translation gives CASLGARNQPQHF.